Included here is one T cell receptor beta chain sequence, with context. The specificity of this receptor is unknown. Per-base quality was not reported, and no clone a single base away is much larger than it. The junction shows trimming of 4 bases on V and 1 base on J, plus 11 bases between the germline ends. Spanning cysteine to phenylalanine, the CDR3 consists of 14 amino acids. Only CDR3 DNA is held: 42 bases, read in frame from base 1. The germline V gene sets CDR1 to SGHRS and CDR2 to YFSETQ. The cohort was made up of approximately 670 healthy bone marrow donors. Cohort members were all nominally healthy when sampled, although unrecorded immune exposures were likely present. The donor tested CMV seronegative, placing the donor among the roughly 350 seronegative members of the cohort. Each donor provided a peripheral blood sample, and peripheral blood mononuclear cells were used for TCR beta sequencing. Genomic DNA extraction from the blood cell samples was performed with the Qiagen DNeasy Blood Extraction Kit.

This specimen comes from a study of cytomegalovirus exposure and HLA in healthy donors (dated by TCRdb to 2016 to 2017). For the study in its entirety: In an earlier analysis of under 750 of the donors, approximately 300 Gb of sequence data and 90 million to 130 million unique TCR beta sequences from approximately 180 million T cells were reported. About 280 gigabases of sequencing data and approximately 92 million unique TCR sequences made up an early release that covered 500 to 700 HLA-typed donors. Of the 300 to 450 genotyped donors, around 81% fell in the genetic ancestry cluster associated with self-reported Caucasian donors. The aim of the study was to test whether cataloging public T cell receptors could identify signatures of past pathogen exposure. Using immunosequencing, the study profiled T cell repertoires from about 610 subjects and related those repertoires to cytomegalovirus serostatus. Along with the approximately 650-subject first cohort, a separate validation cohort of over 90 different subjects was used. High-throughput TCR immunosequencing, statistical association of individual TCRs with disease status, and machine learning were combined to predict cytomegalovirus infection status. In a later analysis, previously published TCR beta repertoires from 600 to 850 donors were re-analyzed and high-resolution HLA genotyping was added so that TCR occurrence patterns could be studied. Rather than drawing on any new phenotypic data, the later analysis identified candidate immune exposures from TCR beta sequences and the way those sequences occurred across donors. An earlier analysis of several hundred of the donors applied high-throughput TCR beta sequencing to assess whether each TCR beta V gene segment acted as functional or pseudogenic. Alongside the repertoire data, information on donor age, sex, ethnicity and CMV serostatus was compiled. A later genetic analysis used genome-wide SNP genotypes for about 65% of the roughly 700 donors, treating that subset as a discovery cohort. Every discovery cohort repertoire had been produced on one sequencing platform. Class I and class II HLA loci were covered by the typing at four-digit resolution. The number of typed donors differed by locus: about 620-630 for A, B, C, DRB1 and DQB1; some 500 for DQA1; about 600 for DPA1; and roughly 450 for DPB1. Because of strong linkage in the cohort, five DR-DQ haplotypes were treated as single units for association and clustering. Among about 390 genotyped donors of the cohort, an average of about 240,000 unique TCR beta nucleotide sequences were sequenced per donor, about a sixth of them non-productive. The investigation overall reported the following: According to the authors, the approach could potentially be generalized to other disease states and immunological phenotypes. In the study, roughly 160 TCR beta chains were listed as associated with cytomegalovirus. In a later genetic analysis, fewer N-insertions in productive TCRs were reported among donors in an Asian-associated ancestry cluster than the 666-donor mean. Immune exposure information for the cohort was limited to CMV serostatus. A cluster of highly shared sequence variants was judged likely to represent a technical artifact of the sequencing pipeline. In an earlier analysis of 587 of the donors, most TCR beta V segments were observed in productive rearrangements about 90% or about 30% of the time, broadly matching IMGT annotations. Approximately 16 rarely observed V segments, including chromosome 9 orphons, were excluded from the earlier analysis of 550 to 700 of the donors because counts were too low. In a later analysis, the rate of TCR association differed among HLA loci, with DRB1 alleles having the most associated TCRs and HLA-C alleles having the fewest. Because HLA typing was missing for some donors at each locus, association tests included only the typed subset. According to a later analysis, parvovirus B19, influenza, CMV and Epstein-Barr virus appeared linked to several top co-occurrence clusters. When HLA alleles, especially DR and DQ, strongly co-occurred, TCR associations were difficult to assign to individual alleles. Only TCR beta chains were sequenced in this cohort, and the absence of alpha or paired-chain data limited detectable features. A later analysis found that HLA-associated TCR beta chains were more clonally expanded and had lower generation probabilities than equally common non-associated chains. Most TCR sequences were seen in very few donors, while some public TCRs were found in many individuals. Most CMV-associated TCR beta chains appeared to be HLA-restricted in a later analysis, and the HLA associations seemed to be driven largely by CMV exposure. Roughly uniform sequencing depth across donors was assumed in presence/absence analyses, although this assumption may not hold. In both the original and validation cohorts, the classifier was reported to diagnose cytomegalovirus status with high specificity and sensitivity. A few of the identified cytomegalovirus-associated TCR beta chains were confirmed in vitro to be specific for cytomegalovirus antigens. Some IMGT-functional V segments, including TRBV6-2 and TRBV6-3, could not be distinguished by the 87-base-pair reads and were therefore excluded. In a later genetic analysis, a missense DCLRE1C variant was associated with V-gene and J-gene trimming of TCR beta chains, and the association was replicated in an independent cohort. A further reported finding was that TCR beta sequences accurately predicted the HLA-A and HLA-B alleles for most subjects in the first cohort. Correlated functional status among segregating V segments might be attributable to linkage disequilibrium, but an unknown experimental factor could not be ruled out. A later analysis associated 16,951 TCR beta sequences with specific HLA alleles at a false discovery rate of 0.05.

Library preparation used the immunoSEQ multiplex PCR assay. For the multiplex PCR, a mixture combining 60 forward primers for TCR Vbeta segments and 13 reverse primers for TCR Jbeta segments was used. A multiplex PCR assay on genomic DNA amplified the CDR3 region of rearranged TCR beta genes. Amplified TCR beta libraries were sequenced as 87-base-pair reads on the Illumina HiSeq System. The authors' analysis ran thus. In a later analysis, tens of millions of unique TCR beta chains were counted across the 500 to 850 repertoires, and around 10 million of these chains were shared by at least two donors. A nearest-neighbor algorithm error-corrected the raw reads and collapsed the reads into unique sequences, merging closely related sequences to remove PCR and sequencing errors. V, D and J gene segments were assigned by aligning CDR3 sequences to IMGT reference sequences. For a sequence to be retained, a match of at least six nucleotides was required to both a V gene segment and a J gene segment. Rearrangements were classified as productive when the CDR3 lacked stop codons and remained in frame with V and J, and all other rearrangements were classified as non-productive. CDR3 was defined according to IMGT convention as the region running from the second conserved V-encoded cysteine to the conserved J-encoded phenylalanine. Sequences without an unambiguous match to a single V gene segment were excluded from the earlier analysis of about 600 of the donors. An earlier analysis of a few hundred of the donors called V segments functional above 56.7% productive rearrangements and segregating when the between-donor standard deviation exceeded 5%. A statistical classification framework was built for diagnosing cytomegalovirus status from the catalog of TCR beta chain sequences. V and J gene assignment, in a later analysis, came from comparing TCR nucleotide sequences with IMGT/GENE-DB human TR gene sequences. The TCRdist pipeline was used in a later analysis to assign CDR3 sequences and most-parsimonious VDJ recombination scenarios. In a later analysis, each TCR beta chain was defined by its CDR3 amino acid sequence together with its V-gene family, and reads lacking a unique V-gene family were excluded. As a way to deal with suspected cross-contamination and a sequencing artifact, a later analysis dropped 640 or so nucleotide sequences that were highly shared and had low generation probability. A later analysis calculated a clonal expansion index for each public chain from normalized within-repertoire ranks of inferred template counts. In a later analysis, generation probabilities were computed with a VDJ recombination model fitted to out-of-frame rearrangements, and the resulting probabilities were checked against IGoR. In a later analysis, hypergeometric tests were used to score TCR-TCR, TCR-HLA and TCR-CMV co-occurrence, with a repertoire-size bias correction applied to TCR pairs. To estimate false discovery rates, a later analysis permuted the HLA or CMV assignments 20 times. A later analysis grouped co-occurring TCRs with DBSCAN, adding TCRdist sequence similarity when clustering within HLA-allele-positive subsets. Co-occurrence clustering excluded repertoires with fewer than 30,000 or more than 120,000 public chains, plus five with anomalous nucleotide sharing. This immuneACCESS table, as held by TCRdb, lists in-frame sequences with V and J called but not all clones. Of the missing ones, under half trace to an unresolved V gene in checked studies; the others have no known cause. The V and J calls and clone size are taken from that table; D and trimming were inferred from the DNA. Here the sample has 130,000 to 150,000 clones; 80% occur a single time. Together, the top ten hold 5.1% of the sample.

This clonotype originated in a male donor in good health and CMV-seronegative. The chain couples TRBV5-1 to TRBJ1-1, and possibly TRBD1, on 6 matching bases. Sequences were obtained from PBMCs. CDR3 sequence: CASSHGTSNTEAFF. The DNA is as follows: TGCGCCAGCAGCCACGGGACATCGAACACTGAAGCTTTCTTT. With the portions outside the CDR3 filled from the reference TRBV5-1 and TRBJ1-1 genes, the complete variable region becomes KAGVTQTPRYLIKTRGQQVTLSCSPISGHRSVSWYQQTPGQGLQFLFEYFSETQRNKGNFPGRFSGRQFSNSRSEMNVSTLELGDSALYLCASSHGTSNTEAFFGQGTRLTVV.